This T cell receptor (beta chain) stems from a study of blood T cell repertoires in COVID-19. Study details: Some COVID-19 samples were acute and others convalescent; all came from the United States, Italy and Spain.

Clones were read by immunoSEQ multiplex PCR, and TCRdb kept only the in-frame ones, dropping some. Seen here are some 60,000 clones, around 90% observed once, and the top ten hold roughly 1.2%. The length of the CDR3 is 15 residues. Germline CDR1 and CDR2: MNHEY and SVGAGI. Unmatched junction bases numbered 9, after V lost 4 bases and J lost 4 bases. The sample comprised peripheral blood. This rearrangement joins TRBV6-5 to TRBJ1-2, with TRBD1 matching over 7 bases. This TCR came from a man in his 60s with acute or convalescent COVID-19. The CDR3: CASSSLEGGGYGYTF. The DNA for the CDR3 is TGTGCCAGCAGTTCTCTGGAAGGGGGCGGCTATGGCTACACCTTC.